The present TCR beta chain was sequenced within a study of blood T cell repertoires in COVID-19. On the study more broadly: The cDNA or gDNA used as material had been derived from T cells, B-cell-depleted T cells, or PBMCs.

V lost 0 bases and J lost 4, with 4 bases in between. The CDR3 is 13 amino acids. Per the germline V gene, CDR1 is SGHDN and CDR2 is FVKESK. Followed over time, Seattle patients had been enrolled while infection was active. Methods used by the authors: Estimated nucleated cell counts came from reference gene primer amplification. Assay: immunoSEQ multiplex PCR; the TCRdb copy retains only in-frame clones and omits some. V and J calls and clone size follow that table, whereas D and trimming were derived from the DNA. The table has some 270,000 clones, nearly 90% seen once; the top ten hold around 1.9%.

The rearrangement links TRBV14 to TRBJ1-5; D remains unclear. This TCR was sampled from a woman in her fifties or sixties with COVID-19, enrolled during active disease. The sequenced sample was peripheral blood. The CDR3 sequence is CASSQDLNQPQHF. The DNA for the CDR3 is TGTGCCAGCAGCCAAGACCTTAATCAGCCCCAGCATTTT.